The clone carrying this T cell receptor beta chain was detected only a few times. Antigen unknown. The CDR3 has 15 residues. Germline V gene lookup returns CDR1 SGHTA and CDR2 FQGNSA. J was trimmed by 7 bases and V by 3 bases; bases with no gene match: 6. The sample comes from a study of beta chain features in type 1 diabetes. Across the whole study: Across all samples, approximately 110,000,000 sorted cells were examined. Study conclusions and caveats: For Type 1 diabetes patients, all four CD4+ subsets carried TCRB CDR3s that were moderately but significantly shorter.

Of the isolated RNA, all was reverse transcribed, and so the sequenced material was expressed TCRB transcripts. Data came from immunoSEQ multiplex PCR; TCRdb stores just in-frame clones and leaves some out. The table records a few hundred thousand clones, 10% to 15% of them present only once. One heparinised blood draw, averaging around 0.12 L, came from each donor. V usage is TRBV7-2 and J usage is TRBJ2-2; 9 nucleotides agree with TRBD1. This clonotype originated in a man between 18 and 35 years old in good health. The sequenced sample consisted of naive CD4+ T cells from blood. For the CDR3, the DNA is TGTGCCAGCAGCTTTACAGGGGGCTTAGTCGGGGAGCTGTTTTTT. This translates into CASSFTGGLVGELFF.